This paragraph reports one T cell receptor beta chain. This specimen belongs to a study of blood T cell repertoires in COVID-19. Study context: PBMCs, B-cell-depleted T cells, or T cells were the source of the cDNA or gDNA that made up the material.

Losses at the gene ends were 6 bases for V and 0 bases for J; bases not matched to a gene: 4. CDR1 is SNHLY and CDR2 is FYNNEI in the germline V gene. The CDR3 is 17 residues long. Original processing notes: Researchers report that nucleated cell counts were estimated from reference gene primer amplification. The protocol was immunoSEQ multiplex PCR, while the TCRdb copy is restricted to in-frame clones and leaves out a portion. V and J calls and clone size come straight from that table; D and trimming were deduced from the DNA. The sample lists hundreds of thousands of clones, 86% occurring once. The receptor's source is a woman aged 30 to 39 with active or convalescent COVID-19. The chain has TRBV2 and TRBJ2-1; 14 bases align to TRBD2. The sequenced material came from peripheral blood. CDR3 DNA sequence: TGTGCCAGCAGGACCGGGACTAGCGGGAGCTCCTACAATGAGCAGTTCTTC. It encodes CASRTGTSGSSYNEQFF.